This T cell receptor beta chain was identified in a study of PD-1 blockade in classical Hodgkin lymphoma. Study-wide results and caveats: No one has yet defined what causes the repertoire differences, which may be disease activity or prior therapy. Newly diagnosed and completely responding patients shared comparable baseline diversity. By C4D1, CD4+ diversity increased significantly, especially in complete responders. Reports described newly diagnosed patients as having lower baseline TCR diversity than healthy donors.

The V gene's germline CDR1 is SSHAT and CDR2 FNYEAQ (reference sequence). The CDR3 extends over 16 amino acids. This clone was recorded once. Its antigen is unknown. Sequence at one end of the junction differs from germline and may be a read error. All trial patients relapsed after autologous stem cell transplantation. Some clones are missing from TCRdb's copy, which holds only in-frame ones; the method was immunoSEQ multiplex PCR. The table shows 120,000 to 150,000 clones, with approximately 72% occurring only once. The sequence derives from a human donor with classical Hodgkin lymphoma. The sample in question was peripheral blood mononuclear cells (PBMCs), obtained before the second cycle of nivolumab. The genes are TRBV7-7 and TRBJ1-5; 7 bases align to TRBD1. The CDR3 DNA sequence: TGTGCTAGCAGCCTTTGCAGGGGGATTAGCAATCAGCCCCAGCATTTT. Its protein product is CASSLCRGISNQPQHF.